The 32 T cell receptor beta chains listed next were all sequenced from one sample in a study of blood T cell repertoires in COVID-19. The protocol was immunoSEQ multiplex PCR, while the TCRdb copy is restricted to in-frame clones and leaves out a portion. The sample shows around 250,000 clones, about 85% of them seen only once. The sequenced sample consisted of peripheral blood. The receptor set was obtained from a young man with active or convalescent COVID-19.

The rearrangement links TRBV2 to TRBJ2-2; D gene unclear. The V gene lost 10 bases and the J gene lost 0 bases, with 18 bases spanning the gap. The germline gives CDR1 SNHLY, CDR2 FYNNEI. This CDR3 region has 16 residues. The CDR3 reads CATPLTEETNTGELFF. In DNA, the CDR3 is TGTGCCACCCCTTTAACCGAGGAGACGAACACCGGGGAGCTGTTTTTT.

The chain carries TRBV12-3 or TRBV12-4 and TRBJ2-7, with a tentative D call TRBD2 (6 bases). CDR3 length equals 13 residues. Trimming left V 3 bases short and J 0 bases short, with 6 bases between. The CDR3 DNA is TGTGCCAGCAGTTTCGGGAGCTCCTACGAGCAGTACTTC. Amino acid sequence: CASSFGSSYEQYF.

The rearrangement uses TRBV19 and TRBJ1-4, with a tentative D call TRBD1 (5 bases). The CDR3 contains 14 residues. V gave up 5 bases and J gave up 6 bases, with 13 bases separating them. Germline values: CDR1 LNHDA, CDR2 SQIVND (reference sequence). CDR3 bases: TGTGCCAGTAGTTTTTTGGCGGGGGATGAAAAACTGTTTTTT. This codes for CASSFLAGDEKLFF.

Only a few counts were recorded for this clone. CDR3 DNA: TGTGCCAGCAGTGCCCCCGGGAACTATGGCTACACCTTC. Its translation is CASSAPGNYGYTF. The rearrangement uses TRBV2 and TRBJ1-2; D call uncertain. V was pared by 4 bases and J by 2 bases, with 8 bases between. The CDR3 runs to 13 residues. In germline, CDR1 is SNHLY, CDR2 FYNNEI.

The rearrangement joins TRBV7-2 to TRBJ2-5; 10 bases are shared with TRBD2. Per germline, CDR1 SGHTA and CDR2 FQGNSA. Trimming at V came to 8 bases and at J to 9 bases, leaving 12 bases not matched to a gene. The CDR3 sequence is 14 residues long. The CDR3 here is CASAALAGAGAQYF. The CDR3 coding sequence is TGTGCCAGCGCAGCTCTAGCGGGGGCCGGGGCCCAGTACTTC.

This clone was counted a single time. The chain links TRBV18 to TRBJ1-3, with 7 bases lining up with TRBD1. Trimming removed 4 bases from V and 3 bases from J; junction bases left unmatched: 9. CDR3 size: 16 residues. Germline CDR1 is KGHSH and CDR2 is LQKENI. CDR3 in DNA: TGTGCCAGCTCACTAAGTGGGACAGTAGGTGGAAACACCATATATTTT. Translating gives CASSLSGTVGGNTIYF.

The rearrangement links TRBV7-6 to TRBJ2-1, with 8 bases fitting TRBD2. The V and J ends lost 1 base and 5 bases, in that order; junction bases with no gene match: 13. In germline, CDR1 is SGHVS, CDR2 FNYEAQ. This CDR3 comprises 18 residues. The CDR3, as DNA: TGTGCCAGCAGCTTAGAAGCGACGGGGGGGCCATTCCACAATGAGCAGTTCTTC. It specifies CASSLEATGGPFHNEQFF.

The rearrangement uses TRBV5-1 and TRBJ1-2; D ambiguous. Trimming took 2 bases from V and 8 from J, leaving 10 bases between them. Germline assignment: CDR1 SGHRS and CDR2 YFSETQ. This CDR3 region has 12 residues. CDR3 protein: CASSFSGSGYTF. The CDR3 DNA reads as TGCGCCAGCAGCTTTTCGGGTTCGGGCTACACCTTC.

The chain is built from TRBV5-1 and TRBJ2-2; tentatively, D is TRBD1 (6 bases). The V end lost 0 bases, the J end lost 4 bases, and 13 bases lay between the germline ends. This CDR3 region has 16 residues. Germline CDR1 and CDR2: SGHRS and YFSETQ. In DNA, the CDR3 is TGCGCCAGCAGCTTGGGAGGACAGACGGGCACCGGGGAGCTGTTTTTT. Translating gives CASSLGGQTGTGELFF.

The rearrangement links TRBV5-5 to TRBJ1-1; 8 bases match TRBD1. CDR3 size: 14 residues. With 4 bases clipped from V and 6 bases from J, the junction kept 8 bases outside the gene matches. CDR1 and CDR2 (germline): SGHKS, YYEKEE (reference sequence). The CDR3 loop reads CASSAKTGAAEAFF. The CDR3 nucleotides are TGTGCCAGCAGCGCTAAGACAGGGGCGGCTGAAGCTTTCTTT.

The chain couples TRBV7-9 to TRBJ2-5; D gene unclear. Per the germline V gene, CDR1 is SEHNR and CDR2 is FQNEAQ (reference sequence). With 4 bases removed from V and 1 base from J, the gap between germline ends came to 13 bases. This CDR3 spans 15 amino acids. The CDR3 spells CASSSARRIQETQYF. The CDR3 DNA reads as TGTGCCAGCAGCTCGGCTCGGCGGATCCAAGAGACCCAGTACTTC.

Notes on this clone: Mismatch with germline at one junction end may stem from a read error. The chain joins TRBV7-7 to TRBJ2-1; 10 bases line up with TRBD2. There are 18 residues in the CDR3. In germline, CDR1 is SSHAT, CDR2 FNYEAQ (reference sequence). The CDR3 spells CASSLLPLASGSYNEQFF. CDR3 sequence (DNA): TGTGCTAGCAGCTTACTTCCTTTGGCTAGCGGGAGCTACAATGAGCAGTTCTTC.

The genes are TRBV3-1 (or the pseudogene TRBV3-2) and TRBJ2-2, with 15 bases that match TRBD2. This CDR3 is 15 amino acids long. With 5 bases clipped from V and 6 bases from J, the junction kept 1 base outside the gene matches. In germline, CDR1 is LGHDT, CDR2 YNNKEL (reference sequence). CDR3 in DNA: TGTGCCAGCAGCGGACTAGCGGGAGGGTCCGGGGAGCTGTTTTTT. As protein: CASSGLAGGSGELFF.

V usage is TRBV7-9 and J usage is TRBJ1-2; TRBD1 is a possible D gene (5 bases). The CDR3 runs 15 residues. The germline gives CDR1 SEHNR, CDR2 FQNEAQ (reference sequence). Trimming took 4 bases from V and 5 from J, leaving 17 bases between them. The CDR3 spells CASSSPGLTLYGYTF. The CDR3 DNA sequence: TGTGCCAGCAGCTCACCGGGACTAACCCTGTATGGCTACACCTTC.

This chain links TRBV2 with TRBJ1-6; TRBD1 might be the D (5 bases). Per the germline V gene, CDR1 is SNHLY and CDR2 is FYNNEI. This CDR3 is 16 amino acids long. The V and J ends lost 5 bases and 0 bases respectively, with 11 bases between them. The CDR3 here is CASSIQGSSYNSPLHF. The CDR3 bases are TGTGCCAGCAGTATTCAGGGAAGCTCCTATAATTCACCCCTCCACTTT.

V is TRBV18 and J is TRBJ1-5, with D unresolved. This CDR3 comprises 13 residues. Germline V CDR1 and CDR2: KGHSH, LQKENI. With 3 bases removed from V and 4 bases from J, the gap between germline ends came to 7 bases. The CDR3 coding sequence is TGTGCCAGCTCACCTACTGAAAATCAGCCCCAGCATTTT. It encodes CASSPTENQPQHF.

The J gene is TRBJ1-2, the V gene TRBV27; D ambiguous. The CDR3 runs 12 residues. In germline, CDR1 is MNHEY, CDR2 SMNVEV (reference sequence). Trimming cost V 5 bases and J 8 bases, with 12 bases left between them. CDR3: CASSGGLGGYTF. The DNA of the CDR3 is TGTGCCAGCAGTGGAGGACTCGGAGGCTACACCTTC.

The chain couples TRBV2 to TRBJ2-2; 13 bases are a match to TRBD2. CDR3 length: 15 residues. The V segment lost 10 bases and the J segment 6 bases; nucleotides outside the gene matches: 8. Germline-derived CDR1 and CDR2 are SNHLY and FYNNEI. Written as DNA, the CDR3 is TGTGCCATAGCCGGGACTAGCGGGGCCGCCGGGGAGCTGTTTTTT. Protein: CAIAGTSGAAGELFF.

The chain recombines TRBV19 with TRBJ1-2, with D uncertain. The CDR3 extends over 13 amino acids. Germline V CDR1 and CDR2: LNHDA, SQIVND (reference sequence). V shed 6 bases and J shed 4 bases, with 12 bases lying between them. CDR3 region: CASSPGIFYGYTF. DNA for the CDR3: TGTGCCAGTAGCCCCGGGATTTTCTATGGCTACACCTTC.

This chain uses TRBV25-1 with TRBJ2-6; 8 nucleotides agree with TRBD2. The CDR3 contains 18 residues. The V gene's germline CDR1 is MGHDK and CDR2 SYGVNS. The trim removed 5 bases at V and 0 bases at J, leaving 9 bases unmatched. CDR3 in DNA: TGTGCCAGCAGTCCTACTAGCGGAACGGACTCTGGGGCCAACGTCCTGACTTTC. This sequence encodes CASSPTSGTDSGANVLTF.

The J gene is TRBJ1-1, the V gene TRBV3-1 (or the pseudogene TRBV3-2); D remains unclear. CDR3 size: 12 residues. CDR1 is LGHDT and CDR2 is YNNKEL in the germline V gene (reference sequence). V lost 1 base to trimming and J lost 4 bases, with 4 bases between them. CDR3 bases: TGTGCCAGCAGCCAAGGGCCCACTGAAGCTTTCTTT. Protein sequence: CASSQGPTEAFF.

The V call is TRBV11-3, the J call TRBJ2-2, with D possibly being TRBD1 (7 bases). The CDR3 is made up of 16 amino acids. Trimming removed 5 bases from V and 5 bases from J, with 18 bases in between. Germline loops: CDR1 SGHNT, CDR2 YENEEA. The CDR3 region has the DNA TGTGCCAGCAGCCGTGGAGGGGGCCCTGGGACCGGGGAGCTGTTTTTT. Encoded protein: CASSRGGGPGTGELFF.

The V gene is TRBV6-6, the J gene TRBJ1-3; D unclear. Trimming took 8 bases from V and 2 from J, leaving 13 bases between them. Germline V gene sequence: CDR1 MNHNY, CDR2 SVGAGI (reference sequence). The CDR3 runs to 14 residues. CDR3 DNA: TGTGCCAGCGTTGGTCGAGCCGCTGGAAACACCATATATTTT. Protein sequence: CASVGRAAGNTIYF.

The genes are TRBV10-3 and TRBJ1-3, with D tentatively TRBD1 (5 bases). Germline-derived CDR1 and CDR2 are ENHRY and SYGVKD. Between the trimmed V and J ends, which lost 4 bases and 4 bases, there was a span of 17 bases. The CDR3 totals 16 residues. The CDR3 loop is CAISGGKEISGNTIYF. The CDR3 DNA is TGTGCCATCAGTGGGGGCAAGGAGATCTCGGGAAACACCATATATTTT.

The chain links TRBV6-2 or TRBV6-3 to TRBJ2-1, with no clear D. The V end lost 1 base, the J end lost 0 bases, and 10 bases lay between the germline ends. Germline V gene data show CDR1 as MNHEY and CDR2 as SVGEGT. The length of the CDR3 is 16 residues. The CDR3 protein is CASSYFPPSSYNEQFF. The CDR3 DNA follows: TGTGCCAGCAGTTACTTTCCACCGAGCTCCTACAATGAGCAGTTCTTC.

The chain links TRBV29-1 to TRBJ1-4; TRBD1 aligns across 8 bases. This CDR3 is built from 13 residues. Germline V lookup: CDR1 SQVTM, CDR2 ANQGSEA. The trim removed 7 bases at V and 6 bases at J, leaving 7 bases unmatched. CDR3 nucleotide sequence: TGCAGCGGATGTGACAGGGGATATGAAAAACTGTTTTTT. Protein: CSGCDRGYEKLFF.

In its sample, this clone was seen once. The chain carries TRBV28 and TRBJ2-1, with TRBD1 as a possible D gene (5 bases). The CDR3 has 13 amino acids. Trimming took 6 bases from V and 4 from J, leaving 10 bases between them. Germline V lookup: CDR1 MDHEN, CDR2 SYDVKM. The CDR3 here is CASSQGWYNEQFF. CDR3 nucleotide sequence: TGTGCCAGCAGCCAGGGATGGTACAATGAGCAGTTCTTC.

The genes are TRBV15 and TRBJ1-6; 10 bases line up with TRBD1. Germline V gene lookup returns CDR1 LNHNV and CDR2 YYDKDF (reference sequence). This CDR3 comprises 15 residues. J lost 7 bases, V lost 1 base, and 1 base had no gene match. In nucleotides, the CDR3 is TGTGCCACCAGCAGAGCGGGACAGGGGAATTCACCCCTCCACTTT. This translates into CATSRAGQGNSPLHF.

The rearrangement uses TRBV7-2 and TRBJ2-7, with 8 positions matching TRBD2. From germline, CDR1 is SGHTA and CDR2 FQGNSA. CDR3 length equals 14 residues. V gave up 5 bases and J gave up 3 bases; unmatched junction bases: 6. This chain's CDR3 is CASSRSGRSYEQYF. Here the CDR3 DNA reads TGTGCCAGCAGCCGGAGCGGGAGAAGCTACGAGCAGTACTTC.

This chain joins TRBV10-1 and TRBJ2-3; D is unresolved. The CDR3 is made up of 14 amino acids. The V end lost 3 bases, the J end lost 5 bases, and 12 bases lay between the germline ends. In germline, CDR1 is WNHNN, CDR2 SYGVQD (reference sequence). CDR3 protein: CASSESLARDTQYF. The CDR3, as DNA: TGCGCCAGCAGTGAATCTCTTGCGCGAGATACGCAGTATTTT.

The chain combines TRBV30 with TRBJ1-5, with D unclear. This CDR3 region has 16 residues. Trimming shortened V by 1 base and J by 4 bases, and 17 bases separated the two germline ends. The germline gives CDR1 GTSNPN, CDR2 SVGIG (reference sequence). The CDR3 spells CAWSGPGGVGNQPQHF. The CDR3 DNA sequence: TGTGCCTGGAGTGGGCCGGGCGGGGTAGGGAATCAGCCCCAGCATTTT. Full variable domain (rest looked up from reference TRBV30 and TRBJ1-5): SQTIHQWPATLVQPVGSPLSLECTVEGTSNPNLYWYRQAAGRGLQLLFYSVGIGQISSEVPQNLSASRPQDRQFILSSKKLLLSDSGFYLCAWSGPGGVGNQPQHFGDGTRLSIL.

This clone turned up a few times. The V gene is TRBV25-1, the J gene TRBJ1-3, with 8 bases matching TRBD1. The CDR3 spans 13 residues. Germline CDR1 MGHDK, CDR2 SYGVNS. V trimming: 6 bases; J trimming: 3 bases; junction bases outside the gene matches: 1. CDR3 nucleotides: TGTGCCAGCAGGGGGACAGGTGGAAACACCATATATTTT. It yields the protein CASRGTGGNTIYF. The full variable domain, its missing parts supplied by reference TRBV25-1 and TRBJ1-3, is EADIYQTPRYLVIGTGKKITLECSQTMGHDKMYWYQQDPGMELHLIHYSYGVNSTEKGDLSSESTVSRIRTEHFPLTLESARPSHTSQYLCASRGTGGNTIYFGEGSWLTVV.